The clone carrying this T cell receptor beta chain was observed many times. Its cognate antigen is unknown. The sample is drawn from a study of Graves' ophthalmopathy and Graves' hyperthyroidism. Scientists amplified the TCR beta CDR3 regions from RNA transcripts. RT-PCR was first run with HTBI primers, then multiplex PCR in a second round. TCRdb redid the calling of the multiplex PCR reads with MiXCR, one entry per CDR3 protein. The table shows a few hundred thousand distinct CDR3 sequences, with roughly 15% occurring only once. Findings of the study overall: Researchers report that a 13-signature model separated ophthalmopathy from stable hyperthyroidism, posting almost 90% sensitivity and 75% to 84% specificity. Among thyroid clonotypes expanded above 0.001 frequency, most also appeared in blood.

The clonotype comes from an adult woman with stable Graves' hyperthyroidism. The specimen was peripheral blood.

CDR3 in DNA: TGCGCCAGCAGCTTGGGGGTAGCCAAAAACATTCAGTACTTC. It yields the protein CASSLGVAKNIQYF. The chain employs TRBV5-1 and TRBJ2-4; unclear D gene. The V end lost 0 bases, the J end lost 0 bases, and 4 bases lay between the germline ends. CDR1 is SGHRS, CDR2 YFSETQ, per germline. This CDR3 comprises 14 residues.